Each of the 8 T cell receptor beta chains below was sequenced from the same sample in a study of blood T cell repertoires in COVID-19. Clones were sequenced by immunoSEQ multiplex PCR, and TCRdb holds only the in-frame ones, with some missing. Found here are about 480,000 clones, 88% of them singletons; the top ten hold just over 8%. Input material: PBMCs or T cells enriched from blood (not recorded which). The receptors come from a woman aged 60-75 years who had recovered from COVID-19.

This sequence joins TRBV18 and TRBJ2-2; 10 bases map to TRBD1. The CDR3 loop spans 15 amino acids. Germline V lookup: CDR1 KGHSH, CDR2 LQKENI. Trimming removed 5 bases from V and 7 bases from J; junction bases left unmatched: 7. Here the CDR3 DNA reads TGTGCCAGCTCATTTCGACAGGGGGCCGGCGGGGAGCTGTTTTTT. It specifies CASSFRQGAGGELFF.

This chain links TRBV3-1 (or the pseudogene TRBV3-2) with TRBJ1-2, with 9 bases identical to TRBD1. CDR3 length: 15 residues. CDR1 is LGHDT, CDR2 YNNKEL, per germline (reference sequence). The trim removed 1 base at V and 1 base at J, leaving 1 base unmatched. CDR3 loop: CASSQGTGVNYGYTF. In DNA form, the CDR3 reads TGTGCCAGCAGCCAAGGGACAGGGGTTAACTATGGCTACACCTTC.

V is TRBV4-1 and J is TRBJ1-5; 7 nucleotides agree with TRBD1. V was pared by 4 bases and J by 7 bases, with 10 bases of the junction left unmatched. CDR1 and CDR2 from the germline V gene are MGHRA and YSYEKL. This CDR3 is built from 15 residues. CDR3 in DNA: TGCGCCAGCAGCCCCGGTTGGGACAGTGCCCAGCCCCAGCATTTT. Translation gives CASSPGWDSAQPQHF.

The J gene is TRBJ1-5, the V gene TRBV29-1; TRBD1 matches 8 bases. CDR3 length: 14 residues. Germline CDR1 and CDR2: SQVTM and ANQGSEA. V lost 6 bases and J lost 4; bases outside the gene matches: 8. Here the CDR3 reads CSVAGTGINQPQHF. CDR3 sequence (DNA): TGCAGCGTAGCCGGGACAGGTATAAATCAGCCCCAGCATTTT.

This clone was recorded only once. The V and J genes are TRBV27 and TRBJ1-4; 8 bases match TRBD1. Trimming at V came to 8 bases and at J to 3 bases, leaving 5 bases not matched to a gene. This CDR3 is 14 amino acids long. Germline V gives CDR1 MNHEY, CDR2 SMNVEV (reference sequence). The CDR3 nucleotides read TGTGCCAGCCGACCAGGGGGCTCTAATGAAAAACTGTTTTTT. The encoded protein is CASRPGGSNEKLFF. Full variable domain (remainder filled in from reference TRBV27 and TRBJ1-4): EAQVTQNPRYLITVTGKKLTVTCSQNMNHEYMSWYRQDPGLGLRQIYYSMNVEVTDKGDVPEGYKVSRKEKRNFPLILESPSPNQTSLYFCASRPGGSNEKLFFGSGTQLSVL.

The rearrangement joins TRBV12-3 or TRBV12-4 to TRBJ1-5; a possible D gene is TRBD1 (5 bases). V gave up 3 bases and J gave up 11 bases, with 14 bases separating them. The CDR3 loop spans 13 amino acids. The CDR3 spells CASSLDRRGAQHF. The CDR3 nucleotides are TGTGCCAGCAGTTTGGACCGCCGGGGGGCCCAGCATTTT.

This clone was counted between two and nine times. The chain carries TRBV14 and TRBJ2-7, with D uncertain. The length of the CDR3 is 12 residues. Germline CDR1 and CDR2: SGHDN and FVKESK. The ends were cut back, 7 bases at V and 5 bases at J, with 12 bases in the middle. CDR3 region: CASMRPADEQYF. CDR3 DNA: TGTGCCAGCATGCGTCCCGCGGACGAGCAGTACTTC.

This chain connects TRBV19 to TRBJ1-1, with no clear D. CDR3 length: 13 amino acids. In germline, CDR1 is LNHDA, CDR2 SQIVND (reference sequence). V shed 5 bases and J shed 1 base, with 8 bases lying between them. CDR3 DNA sequence: TGTGCCAGTAGTGTAGGGCAGAACACTGAAGCTTTCTTT. It codes for CASSVGQNTEAFF.